These 2 T cell receptor beta chains share one sample of origin, sequenced in a study of OX40 agonist ivuxolimab in advanced cancers. Clones were sequenced by immunoSEQ multiplex PCR, and TCRdb holds only the in-frame ones, with some missing. The top ten hold just over 20% of the sample, which has 40,000 to 60,000 clones, 85% seen once. The sequenced sample was CD4+ or CD8+ T cells sorted from blood, obtained in a trial of the OX40 agonist ivuxolimab. These receptor sequences come from an adult with an advanced solid tumor such as melanoma, head and neck, liver or kidney cancer.

This clone is a singleton in its sample. The genes are TRBV5-1 and TRBJ1-1; TRBD1 agrees at 11 bases. The CDR3 runs 15 residues. The germline V gene encodes CDR1 SGHRS and CDR2 YFSETQ. J lost 4 bases, V lost 4 bases, and 6 bases had no gene match. CDR3: CASSNMGQGVTEAFF. In nucleotides, the CDR3 is TGCGCCAGCAGCAACATGGGACAGGGGGTCACTGAAGCTTTCTTT. Variable domain in full (rest from reference TRBV5-1 and TRBJ1-1): KAGVTQTPRYLIKTRGQQVTLSCSPISGHRSVSWYQQTPGQGLQFLFEYFSETQRNKGNFPGRFSGRQFSNSRSEMNVSTLELGDSALYLCASSNMGQGVTEAFFGQGTRLTVV.

This chain joins TRBV10-3 and TRBJ2-3; possibly TRBD1 or TRBD2 for D (5 bases each). V lost 8 bases, J lost 1 base, and 13 bases lay in between. Germline CDR1 is ENHRY and CDR2 is SYGVKD. The CDR3 is 14 residues long. CDR3 nucleotides: TGTGCCATCTTGGGGACCCTCGGCACAGATACGCAGTATTTT. Amino acid sequence: CAILGTLGTDTQYF.